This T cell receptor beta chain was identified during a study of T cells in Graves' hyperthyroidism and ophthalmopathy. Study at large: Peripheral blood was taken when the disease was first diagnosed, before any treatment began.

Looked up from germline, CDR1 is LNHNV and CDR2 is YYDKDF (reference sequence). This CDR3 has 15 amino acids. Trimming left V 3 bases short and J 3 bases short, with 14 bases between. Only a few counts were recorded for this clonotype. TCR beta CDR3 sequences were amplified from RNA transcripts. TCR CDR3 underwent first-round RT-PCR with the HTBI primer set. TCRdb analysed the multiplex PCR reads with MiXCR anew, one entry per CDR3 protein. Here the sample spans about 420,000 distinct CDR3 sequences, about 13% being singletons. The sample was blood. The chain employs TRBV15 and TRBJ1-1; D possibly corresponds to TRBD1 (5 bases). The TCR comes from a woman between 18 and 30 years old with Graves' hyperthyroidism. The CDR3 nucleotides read TGTGCCACCAGCAGGGGGGAGGGGTGGGACACTGAAGCTTTCTTT. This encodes CATSRGEGWDTEAFF. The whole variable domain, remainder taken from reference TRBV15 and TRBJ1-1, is DAMVIQNPRYQVTQFGKPVTLSCSQTLNHNVMYWYQQKSSQAPKLLFHYYDKDFNNEADTPDNFQSRRPNTSFCFLDIRSPGLGDTAMYLCATSRGEGWDTEAFFGQGTRLTVV.